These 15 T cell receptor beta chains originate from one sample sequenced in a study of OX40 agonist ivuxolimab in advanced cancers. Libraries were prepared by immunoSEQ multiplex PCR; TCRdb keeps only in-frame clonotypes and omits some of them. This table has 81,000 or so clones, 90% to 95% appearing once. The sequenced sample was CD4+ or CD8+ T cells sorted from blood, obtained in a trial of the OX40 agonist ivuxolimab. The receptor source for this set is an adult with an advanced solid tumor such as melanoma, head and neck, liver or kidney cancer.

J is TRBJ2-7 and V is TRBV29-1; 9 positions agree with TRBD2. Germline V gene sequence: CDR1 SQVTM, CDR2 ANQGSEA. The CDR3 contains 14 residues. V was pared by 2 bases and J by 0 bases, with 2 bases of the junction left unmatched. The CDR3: CSVEMTSGSYEQYF. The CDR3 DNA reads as TGCAGCGTTGAAATGACTAGCGGCTCCTACGAGCAGTACTTC.

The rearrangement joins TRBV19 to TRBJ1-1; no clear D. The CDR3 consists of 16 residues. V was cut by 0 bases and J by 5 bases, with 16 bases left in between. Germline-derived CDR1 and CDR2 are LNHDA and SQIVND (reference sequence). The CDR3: CASSIDPEGSGTEAFF. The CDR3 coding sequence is TGTGCCAGTAGTATAGATCCTGAAGGGTCGGGAACTGAAGCTTTCTTT.

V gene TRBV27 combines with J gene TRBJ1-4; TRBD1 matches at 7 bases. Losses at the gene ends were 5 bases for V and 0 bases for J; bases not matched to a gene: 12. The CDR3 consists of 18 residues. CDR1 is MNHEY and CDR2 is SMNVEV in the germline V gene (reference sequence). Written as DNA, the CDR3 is TGTGCCAGCAGTCAGGGACAGAGGGCACTAGCAACTAATGAAAAACTGTTTTTT. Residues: CASSQGQRALATNEKLFF.

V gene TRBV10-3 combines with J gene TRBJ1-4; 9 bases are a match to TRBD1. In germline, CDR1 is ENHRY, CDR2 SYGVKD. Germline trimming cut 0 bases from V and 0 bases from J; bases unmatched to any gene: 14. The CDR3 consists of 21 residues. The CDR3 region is CAISESGSGTGRFATNEKLFF. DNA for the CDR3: TGTGCCATCAGTGAGTCGGGTTCCGGGACAGGGAGGTTTGCAACTAATGAAAAACTGTTTTTT.

The CDR3 region has the DNA TGTGCCAGCAGCTTAGGCTACTCCCAGGACAGAACCATGAACACTGAAGCTTTCTTT. This encodes CASSLGYSQDRTMNTEAFF. V usage is TRBV11-2 and J usage is TRBJ1-1, with D perhaps TRBD1 (6 bases). CDR1 SGHAT and CDR2 FQNNGV come from the germline V gene. There are 19 residues in the CDR3. V was clipped by 1 base and J by 0 bases, with 21 bases between them.

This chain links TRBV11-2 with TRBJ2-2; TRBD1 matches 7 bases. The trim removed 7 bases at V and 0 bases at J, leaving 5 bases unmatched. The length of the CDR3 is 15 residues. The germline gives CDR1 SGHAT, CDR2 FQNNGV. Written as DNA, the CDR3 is TGTGCCAGCACCACGACAGGGCCGAACACCGGGGAGCTGTTTTTT. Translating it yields CASTTTGPNTGELFF.

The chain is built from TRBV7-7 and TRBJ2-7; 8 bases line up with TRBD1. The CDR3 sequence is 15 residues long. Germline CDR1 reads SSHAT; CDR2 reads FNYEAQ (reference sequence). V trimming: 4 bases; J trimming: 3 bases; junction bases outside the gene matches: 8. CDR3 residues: CASSSWTGSRYEQYF. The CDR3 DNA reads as TGTGCCAGCAGCTCCTGGACAGGGTCGCGCTACGAGCAGTACTTC.

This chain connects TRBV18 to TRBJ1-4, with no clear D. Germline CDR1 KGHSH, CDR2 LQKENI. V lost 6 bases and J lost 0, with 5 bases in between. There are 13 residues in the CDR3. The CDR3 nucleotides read TGTGCCAGCTCTGATGCAACTAATGAAAAACTGTTTTTT. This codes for CASSDATNEKLFF.

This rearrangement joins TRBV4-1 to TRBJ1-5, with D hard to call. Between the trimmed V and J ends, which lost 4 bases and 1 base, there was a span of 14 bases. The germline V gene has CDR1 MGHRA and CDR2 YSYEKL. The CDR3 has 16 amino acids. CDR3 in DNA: TGCGCCAGCAGCCTGGGCCCGGGAAAGAGCAATCAGCCCCAGCATTTT. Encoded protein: CASSLGPGKSNQPQHF.

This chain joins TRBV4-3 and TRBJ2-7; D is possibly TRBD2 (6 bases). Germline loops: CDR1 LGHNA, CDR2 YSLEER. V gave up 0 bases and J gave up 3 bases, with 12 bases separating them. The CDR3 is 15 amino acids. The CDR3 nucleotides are TGCGCCAGCAGCCAAGATCGGGCAGCGGGCTACGAGCAGTACTTC. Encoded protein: CASSQDRAAGYEQYF.

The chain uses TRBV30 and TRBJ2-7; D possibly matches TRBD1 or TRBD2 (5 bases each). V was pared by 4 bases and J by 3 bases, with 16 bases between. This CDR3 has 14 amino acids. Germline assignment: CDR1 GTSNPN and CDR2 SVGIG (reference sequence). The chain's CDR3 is CAWIGTEKVYEQYF. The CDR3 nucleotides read TGTGCCTGGATCGGGACCGAGAAGGTCTACGAGCAGTACTTC.

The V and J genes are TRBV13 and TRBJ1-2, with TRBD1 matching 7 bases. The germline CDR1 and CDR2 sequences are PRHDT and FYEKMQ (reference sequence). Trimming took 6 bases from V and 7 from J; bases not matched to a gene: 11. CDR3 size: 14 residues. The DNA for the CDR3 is TGTGCCAGCAGTTCCGGGACAGTCAGTTTTGGCTACACCTTC. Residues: CASSSGTVSFGYTF.

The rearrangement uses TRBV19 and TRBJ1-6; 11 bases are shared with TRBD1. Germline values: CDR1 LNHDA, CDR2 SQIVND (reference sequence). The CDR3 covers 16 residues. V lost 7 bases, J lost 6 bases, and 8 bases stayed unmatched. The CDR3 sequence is CASTPGTGGFNSPLHF. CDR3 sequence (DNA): TGTGCCAGTACCCCCGGGACAGGGGGTTTTAATTCACCCCTCCACTTT.

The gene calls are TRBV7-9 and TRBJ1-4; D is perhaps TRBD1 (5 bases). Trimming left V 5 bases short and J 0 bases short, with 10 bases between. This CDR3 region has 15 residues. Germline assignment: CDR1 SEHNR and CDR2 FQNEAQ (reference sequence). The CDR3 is CASSPGVATNEKLFF. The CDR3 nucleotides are TGTGCCAGCAGCCCGGGGGTAGCAACTAATGAAAAACTGTTTTTT.

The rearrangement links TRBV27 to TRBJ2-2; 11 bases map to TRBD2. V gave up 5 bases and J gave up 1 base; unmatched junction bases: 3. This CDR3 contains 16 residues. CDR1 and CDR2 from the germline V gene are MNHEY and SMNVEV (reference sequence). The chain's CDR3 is CASSPGTSGNTGELFF. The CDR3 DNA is TGTGCCAGCAGTCCCGGGACTAGCGGGAACACCGGGGAGCTGTTTTTT.